These 10 T cell receptor beta chains share one sample of origin, sequenced in a study of cytomegalovirus exposure and HLA in healthy donors. 13 Jbeta primers and 60 Vbeta primers were used for the PCR. The table came from immunoSEQ multiplex PCR; TCRdb's copy has only in-frame clones and leaves some out. The sample has about 120,000 clones, just over 65% seen once. Source material: PBMCs. Receptors were obtained from a man in his late teens or twenties in good health and CMV-seronegative.

The chain carries TRBV28 and TRBJ2-5, with 7 bases aligning to TRBD1. The V and J ends lost 6 bases and 5 bases, in that order; junction bases with no gene match: 9. The CDR3 spans 14 residues. From germline, CDR1 is MDHEN and CDR2 SYDVKM. The DNA for the CDR3 is TGTGCCAGCAGCGTGACAGGGATCAGCGAGACCCAGTACTTC. Encoded protein: CASSVTGISETQYF.

The chain uses TRBV21-1 and TRBJ1-2; TRBD1, the D gene given by the table, was not confirmed from the DNA. TRBV21-1 is labeled a pseudogene. The CDR3 covers 16 residues. The CDR3 sequence: CASSDRGLDRNYGYTF. The DNA for the CDR3 is TGTGCCAGCTCTGACAGGGGGCTAGACCGTAACTATGGCTACACCTTC.

This sequence joins TRBV29-1 and TRBJ2-3; TRBD1 is a possible D gene (5 bases). Germline CDR1 SQVTM, CDR2 ANQGSEA. Trimming left V 6 bases short and J 4 bases short, with 17 bases between. CDR3 length: 14 residues. CDR3 coding DNA: TGCAGCGTATTCGGACATATGGCGGCAGATACGCAGTATTTT. It codes for CSVFGHMAADTQYF.

The rearrangement links TRBV9 to TRBJ2-2; D remains ambiguous. Trimming took 4 bases from V and 1 from J, leaving 8 bases between them. This CDR3 is 14 amino acids long. Germline CDR1 reads SGDLS; CDR2 reads YYNGEE. The CDR3, as DNA: TGTGCCAGCAGCCCCCTTAGGAACACCGGGGAGCTGTTTTTT. It is translated as CASSPLRNTGELFF.

The chain couples TRBV7-9 to TRBJ2-1; TRBD1 agrees at 10 bases. CDR3 length equals 15 residues. From germline, CDR1 is SEHNR and CDR2 FQNEAQ (reference sequence). V dropped 5 bases and J dropped 5; count of bases not matched to a gene: 6. For the CDR3, the DNA is TGTGCCAGCAGCAGCCGGGACAGGGGACACAATGAGCAGTTCTTC. Translated: CASSSRDRGHNEQFF. The full variable domain, its missing parts supplied by reference TRBV7-9 and TRBJ2-1, is DTGVSQNPRHKITKRGQNVTFRCDPISEHNRLYWYRQTLGQGPEFLTYFQNEAQLEKSRLLSDRFSAERPKGSFSTLEIQRTEQGDSAMYLCASSSRDRGHNEQFFGPGTRLTVL.

This chain joins TRBV5-1 and TRBJ2-7; possibly TRBD1 for D (6 bases). Per the germline V gene, CDR1 is SGHRS and CDR2 is YFSETQ. This CDR3 region has 15 residues. Trimming took 1 base from V and 6 from J, leaving 17 bases between them. CDR3 sequence (DNA): TGCGCCAGCAGCTTGCGGGTGGGGCAAGGGGGCGAGCAGTACTTC. Translating gives CASSLRVGQGGEQYF.

The chain is built from TRBV5-6 and TRBJ2-1, with no clear D. The CDR3 has 13 residues. V was shortened by 4 bases and J by 6 bases, with 11 bases between the two germline ends. From germline, CDR1 is SGHDT and CDR2 YYEEEE. CDR3 DNA sequence: TGTGCCAGCAGCCCGGCGCGGAGCAATGAGCAGTTCTTC. Protein sequence: CASSPARSNEQFF. Filled out from reference TRBV5-6 and TRBJ2-1, the complete variable domain reads DAGVTQSPTHLIKTRGQQVTLRCSPKSGHDTVSWYQQALGQGPQFIFQYYEEEERQRGNFPDRFSGHQFPNYSSELNVNALLLGDSALYLCASSPARSNEQFFGPGTRLTVL.

J is TRBJ1-1 and V is TRBV28, with TRBD1 matching over 7 bases. Germline V lookup: CDR1 MDHEN, CDR2 SYDVKM. J was trimmed by 8 bases and V by 4 bases; bases with no gene match: 13. The length of the CDR3 is 15 residues. In nucleotides, the CDR3 is TGTGCCAGCAGTTCCCCGCGGGCAGGGGGTCTAGAAGCTTTCTTT. Its translation is CASSSPRAGGLEAFF.

The rearrangement joins TRBV9 to TRBJ2-5; tentatively, D is TRBD1 (6 bases). The CDR3 runs 15 residues. CDR1 is SGDLS and CDR2 is YYNGEE in the germline V gene. The ends were cut back, 1 base at V and 3 bases at J, with 13 bases in the middle. The CDR3 coding sequence is TGTGCCAGCAGCGTATTAGGGGGACCTAAAGAGACCCAGTACTTC. Translating it yields CASSVLGGPKETQYF.

The genes are TRBV4-3 and TRBJ2-1; D gene ambiguous. The CDR3 runs 15 residues. Germline CDR1 reads LGHNA; CDR2 reads YSLEER. The V end was cut by 4 bases, the J end by 9 bases, with 19 bases between. The CDR3 region is CASSLLGLVASEQFF. CDR3 bases: TGCGCCAGCAGCCTGCTTGGTCTAGTCGCGAGTGAGCAGTTCTTC.